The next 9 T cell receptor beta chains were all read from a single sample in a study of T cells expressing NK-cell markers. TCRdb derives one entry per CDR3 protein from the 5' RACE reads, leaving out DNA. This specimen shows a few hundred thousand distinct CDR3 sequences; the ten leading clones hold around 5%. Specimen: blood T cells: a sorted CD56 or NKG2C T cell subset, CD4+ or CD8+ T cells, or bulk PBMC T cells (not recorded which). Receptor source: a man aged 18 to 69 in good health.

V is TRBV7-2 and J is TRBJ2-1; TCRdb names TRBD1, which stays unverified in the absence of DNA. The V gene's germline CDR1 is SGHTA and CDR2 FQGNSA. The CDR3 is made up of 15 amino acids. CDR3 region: CASSKGGQGAREQFF.

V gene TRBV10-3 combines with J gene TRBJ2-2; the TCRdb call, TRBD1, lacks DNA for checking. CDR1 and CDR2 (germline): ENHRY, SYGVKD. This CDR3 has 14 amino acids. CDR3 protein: CAIRDDRYTGELFF.

The CDR3 is CASSRAGTGFSYEQYF. The chain is built from TRBV19 and TRBJ2-7; TCRdb proposes TRBD1, but this gene call is untestable without DNA. The germline V gene has CDR1 LNHDA and CDR2 SQIVND (reference sequence). This CDR3 is built from 16 residues.

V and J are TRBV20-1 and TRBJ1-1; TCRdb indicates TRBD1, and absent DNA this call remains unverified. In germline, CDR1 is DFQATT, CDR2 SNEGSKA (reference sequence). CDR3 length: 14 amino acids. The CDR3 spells CSARAGEGATEAFF.

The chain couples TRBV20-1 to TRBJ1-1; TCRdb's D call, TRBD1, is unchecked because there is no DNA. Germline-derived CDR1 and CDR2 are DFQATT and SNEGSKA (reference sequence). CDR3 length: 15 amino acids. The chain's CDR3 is CSASELGGGRVQAFF.

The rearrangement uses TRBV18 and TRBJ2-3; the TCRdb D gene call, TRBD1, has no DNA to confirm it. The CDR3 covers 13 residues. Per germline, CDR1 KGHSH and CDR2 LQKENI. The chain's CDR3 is CASSPTGAHTQYF.

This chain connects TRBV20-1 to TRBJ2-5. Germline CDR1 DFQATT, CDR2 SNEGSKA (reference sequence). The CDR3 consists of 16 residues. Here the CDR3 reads CSARSLAGVNQETQYF.

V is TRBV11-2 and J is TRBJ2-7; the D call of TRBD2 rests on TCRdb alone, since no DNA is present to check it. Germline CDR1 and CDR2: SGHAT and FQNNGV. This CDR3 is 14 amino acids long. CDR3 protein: CASSVAAHPYEQYF.

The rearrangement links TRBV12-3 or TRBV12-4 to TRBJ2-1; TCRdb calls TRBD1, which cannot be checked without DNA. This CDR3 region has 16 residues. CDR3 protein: CASSLRRGTFNNEQFF.